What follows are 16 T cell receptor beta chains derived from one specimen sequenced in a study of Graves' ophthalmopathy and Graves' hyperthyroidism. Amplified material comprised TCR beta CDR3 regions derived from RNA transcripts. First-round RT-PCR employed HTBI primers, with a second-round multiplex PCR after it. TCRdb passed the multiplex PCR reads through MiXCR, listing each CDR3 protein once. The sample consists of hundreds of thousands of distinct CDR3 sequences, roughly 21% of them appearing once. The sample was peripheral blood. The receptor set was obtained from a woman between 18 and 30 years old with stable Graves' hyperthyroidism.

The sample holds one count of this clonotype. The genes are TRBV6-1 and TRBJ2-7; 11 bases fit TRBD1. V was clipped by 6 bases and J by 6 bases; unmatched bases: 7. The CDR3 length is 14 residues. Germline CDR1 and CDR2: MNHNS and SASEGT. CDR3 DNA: TGTGCCAGCAGCCCGGACAGGGGGCCTTCCGAGCAGTACTTC. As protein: CASSPDRGPSEQYF.

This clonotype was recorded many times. CDR3 protein: CASSPRAGRSGDGYTF. The DNA of the CDR3 is TGTGCCAGCAGCCCCCGGGCGGGACGGTCGGGCGATGGCTACACCTTC. This chain connects TRBV12-3 or TRBV12-4 to TRBJ1-2; maybe TRBD1 (5 bases). Trimming cost V 6 bases and J 6 bases, with 23 bases left between them. The CDR3 has 16 amino acids.

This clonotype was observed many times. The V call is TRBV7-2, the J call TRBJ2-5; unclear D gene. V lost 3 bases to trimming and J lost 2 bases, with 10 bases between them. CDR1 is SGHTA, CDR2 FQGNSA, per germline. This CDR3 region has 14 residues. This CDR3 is CASSFEVSQETQYF. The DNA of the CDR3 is TGTGCCAGCAGCTTCGAAGTCTCACAAGAGACCCAGTACTTC.

The CDR3 nucleotides are TGCAGTGCTAGAGAATTAATCGCAGGGGGCCTCGATGGCTACACCTTC. This gives the protein CSARELIAGGLDGYTF. This sequence joins TRBV20-1 and TRBJ1-2; 8 positions agree with TRBD1. Per germline, CDR1 DFQATT and CDR2 SNEGSKA (reference sequence). With V trimmed by 0 bases and J by 6 bases, 12 bases remained unmatched. The length of the CDR3 is 16 residues.

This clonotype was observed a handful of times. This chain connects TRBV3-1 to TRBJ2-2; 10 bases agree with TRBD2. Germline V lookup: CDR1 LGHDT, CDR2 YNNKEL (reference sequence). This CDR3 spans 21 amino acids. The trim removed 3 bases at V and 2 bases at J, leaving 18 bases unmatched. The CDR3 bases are TGTGCCAGCAGCCAGGAAGACGGACGTTGGACTAGCGGAATTAACACCGGGGAGCTGTTTTTT. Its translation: CASSQEDGRWTSGINTGELFF.

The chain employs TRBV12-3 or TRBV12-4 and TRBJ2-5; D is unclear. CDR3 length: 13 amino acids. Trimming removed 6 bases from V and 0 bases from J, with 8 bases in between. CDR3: CASSGIYQETQYF. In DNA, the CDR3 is TGTGCCAGCAGCGGAATCTACCAAGAGACCCAGTACTTC.

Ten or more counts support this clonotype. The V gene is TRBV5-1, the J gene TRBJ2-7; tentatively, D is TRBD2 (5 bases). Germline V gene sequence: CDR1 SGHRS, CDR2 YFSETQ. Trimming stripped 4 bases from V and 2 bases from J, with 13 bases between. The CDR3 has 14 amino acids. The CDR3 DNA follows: TGCGCCAGCAGCGCTTTGAACGGGGCCTACGAGCAGTACTTC. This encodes CASSALNGAYEQYF.

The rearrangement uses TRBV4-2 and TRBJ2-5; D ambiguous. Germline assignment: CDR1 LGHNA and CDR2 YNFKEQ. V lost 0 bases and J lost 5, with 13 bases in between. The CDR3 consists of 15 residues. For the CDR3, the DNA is TGTGCCAGCAGCCAAGAGGCCGTTTCGAGGGAGACCCAGTACTTC. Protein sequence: CASSQEAVSRETQYF.

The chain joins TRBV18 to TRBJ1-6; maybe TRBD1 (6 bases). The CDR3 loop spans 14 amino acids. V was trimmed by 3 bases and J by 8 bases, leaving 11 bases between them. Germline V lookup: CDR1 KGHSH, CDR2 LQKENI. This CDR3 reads CASSPGGADSPLHF. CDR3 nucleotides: TGTGCCAGCTCACCCGGGGGGGCCGATTCACCCCTCCACTTT.

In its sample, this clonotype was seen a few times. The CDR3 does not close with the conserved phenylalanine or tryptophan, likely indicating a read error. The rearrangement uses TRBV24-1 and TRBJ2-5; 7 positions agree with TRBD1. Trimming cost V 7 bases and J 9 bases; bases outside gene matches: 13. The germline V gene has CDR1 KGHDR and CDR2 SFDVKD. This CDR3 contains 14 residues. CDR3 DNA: TGTGCCACCAGGGCCCCAGGGGGTCAGGAGTCCCAGTACTGC. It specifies CATRAPGGQESQYC.

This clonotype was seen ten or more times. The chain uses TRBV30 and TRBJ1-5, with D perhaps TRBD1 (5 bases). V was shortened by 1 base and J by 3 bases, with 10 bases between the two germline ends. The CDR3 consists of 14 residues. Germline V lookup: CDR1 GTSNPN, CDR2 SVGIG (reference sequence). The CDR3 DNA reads TGTGCCTGGAGTGCGGGGCCTTCCAATCAGCCCCAGCATTTT. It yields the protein CAWSAGPSNQPQHF. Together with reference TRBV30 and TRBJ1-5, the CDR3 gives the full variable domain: SQTIHQWPATLVQPVGSPLSLECTVEGTSNPNLYWYRQAAGRGLQLLFYSVGIGQISSEVPQNLSASRPQDRQFILSSKKLLLSDSGFYLCAWSAGPSNQPQHFGDGTRLSIL.

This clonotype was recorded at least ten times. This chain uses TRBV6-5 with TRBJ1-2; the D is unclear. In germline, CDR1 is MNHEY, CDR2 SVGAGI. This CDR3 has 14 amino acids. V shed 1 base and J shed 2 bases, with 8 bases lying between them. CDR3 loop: CASSYLADNYGYTF. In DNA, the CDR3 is TGTGCCAGCAGTTACTTGGCAGACAACTATGGCTACACCTTC.

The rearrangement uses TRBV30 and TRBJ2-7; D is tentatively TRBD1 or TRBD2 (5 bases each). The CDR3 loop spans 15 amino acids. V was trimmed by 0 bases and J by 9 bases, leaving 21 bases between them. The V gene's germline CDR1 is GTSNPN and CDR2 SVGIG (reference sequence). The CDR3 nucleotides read TGTGCCTGGAGTGTACGTGTAGGGGCCCACGGAGGGCAGTACTTC. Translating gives CAWSVRVGAHGGQYF.

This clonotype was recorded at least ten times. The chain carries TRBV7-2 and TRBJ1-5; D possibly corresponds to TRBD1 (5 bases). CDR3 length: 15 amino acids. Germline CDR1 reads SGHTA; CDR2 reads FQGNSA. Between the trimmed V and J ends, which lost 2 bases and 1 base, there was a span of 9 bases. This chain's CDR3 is CASSLYGTSNQPQHF. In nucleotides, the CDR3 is TGTGCCAGCAGCTTATATGGGACCAGCAATCAGCCCCAGCATTTT.

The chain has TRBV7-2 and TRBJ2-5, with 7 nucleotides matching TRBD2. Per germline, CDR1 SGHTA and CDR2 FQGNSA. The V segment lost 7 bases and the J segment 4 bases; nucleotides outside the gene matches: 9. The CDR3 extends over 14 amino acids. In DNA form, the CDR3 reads TGTGCCAGCATCCGGGAAGCGGGACCAGAGACCCAGTACTTC. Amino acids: CASIREAGPETQYF.

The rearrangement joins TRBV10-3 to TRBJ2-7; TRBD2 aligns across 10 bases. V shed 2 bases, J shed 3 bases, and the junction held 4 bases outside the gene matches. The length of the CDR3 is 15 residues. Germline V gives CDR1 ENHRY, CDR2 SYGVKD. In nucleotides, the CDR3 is TGTGCCATCAGTGAGGCGCTAGCGGGAGTCTACGAGCAGTACTTC. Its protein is CAISEALAGVYEQYF.